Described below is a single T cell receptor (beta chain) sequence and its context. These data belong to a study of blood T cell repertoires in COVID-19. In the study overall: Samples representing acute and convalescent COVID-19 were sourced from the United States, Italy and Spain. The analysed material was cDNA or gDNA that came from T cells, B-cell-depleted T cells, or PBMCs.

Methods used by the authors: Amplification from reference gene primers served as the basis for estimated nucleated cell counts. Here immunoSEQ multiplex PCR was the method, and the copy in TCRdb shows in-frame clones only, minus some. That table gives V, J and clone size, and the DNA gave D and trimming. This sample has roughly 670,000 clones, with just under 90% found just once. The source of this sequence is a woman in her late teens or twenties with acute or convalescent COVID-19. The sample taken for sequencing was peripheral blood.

This chain's CDR3 is CATSDLLGQGWSTEAFF. In DNA, the CDR3 is TGTGCCACCAGTGATTTGCTCGGACAGGGTTGGAGCACTGAAGCTTTCTTT. The genes are TRBV24-1 and TRBJ1-1, with 8 positions matching TRBD1. Trimming took 0 bases from V and 4 from J; bases not matched to a gene: 9. This CDR3 is built from 17 residues. From germline, CDR1 is KGHDR and CDR2 SFDVKD.